This TCR beta chain was recorded in a study of CD8 T cells in ankylosing spondylitis. This clonotype was observed a few times. Its antigen is unidentified. Study-wide results and caveats: Some motif variants were previously reported in reactive arthritis synovial fluid and blood. Significant enrichment of disease-linked clones was reportedly seen in matched ankylosing spondylitis synovial fluid. A TCR beta motif of about 8 highly homologous variants seemed to mark ankylosing spondylitis blood.

The TCR beta libraries were generated through quantitative 5'-RACE incorporating molecular barcodes. A single record per CDR3 protein comes from TCRdb applying MiXCR to the 5' RACE reads. This sample has 250,000 or so distinct CDR3 sequences, with more than 20% found just once. The CDR3 totals 13 residues. CDR1 is DFQATT and CDR2 is SNEGSKA in the germline V gene (reference sequence). V lost 6 bases and J 3 bases, leaving 9 bases between the germline ends. The specimen sequenced was blood, either unsorted or a sorted T cell fraction (not recorded which). The rearrangement uses TRBV20-1 and TRBJ1-6, with D maybe TRBD1 (6 bases). The TCR was taken from a male donor with ankylosing spondylitis or in good health (not recorded which). The CDR3 DNA follows: TGCAGTGCCTCGACAGGCTATAATTCACCCCTCCACTTT. Its translation is CSASTGYNSPLHF.